The clone carrying this TCR beta chain was picked up one time. The junction departs from the called germline gene at one end, perhaps through a read error. CDR1 is LGHDT and CDR2 is YNNKEL in the germline V gene (reference sequence). The CDR3 totals 18 residues. Reverse transcription of 0.5 to 1 ug RNA was performed with random hexamers. Across 54 Vbeta and 13 Jbeta, TCR beta CDR3 was amplified with immunoSEQ multiplex PCR. TCRdb recomputed calls from the immunoSEQ multiplex PCR reads with MiXCR, one row per CDR3 protein. Of around 200,000 distinct CDR3 sequences in the sample, approximately 90% are singletons; the top ten hold about 0.13%. The data belong to a study of CD8 T cells in Susac syndrome. FACS was used to enrich TEMRA cells, whereas the CD8+ and CD4+ T cells were obtained by negative isolation.

This TCR derives from a human donor with multiple sclerosis. The rearrangement uses TRBV3-1 and TRBJ1-4; 10 nucleotides agree with TRBD1. Sequencing was carried out using CD8+ T cells from PBMCs. CDR3 sequence reads: CANSDEPRDRGGTEKLFF. The CDR3 region has the DNA TGTGCCAACAGCGATGAACCCCGGGACAGGGGAGGAACTGAAAAACTGTTTTTT.